The clone carrying this T cell receptor beta chain was observed at least ten times. What it recognizes is unknown. One end of the junction varies from germline; a read error may be responsible. The data stem from a study of T cell repertoires in cytomegalovirus infection. Broader study findings: Summed public TCR beta family frequency identified CMV carriers bearing the relevant HLA.

TCRdb ran MiXCR on the reads and lists one entry per CDR3 protein. The sample lists a few hundred thousand distinct CDR3 sequences, over 20% occurring once. Germline assignment: CDR1 SGHTA and CDR2 FQGNSA. This CDR3 is built from 12 residues. This receptor was identified in a human donor in good health (CMV status not recorded). Some clones in this sample may be carry-over from other donors' samples. The chain joins TRBV7-2 to TRBJ2-5; perhaps TRBD2 as D (5 bases). The material sequenced was CD8+ T cells from PBMCs. The CDR3 loop reads CASSLAGSTQYF. The CDR3 coding sequence is TGTGCCAGCAGCCTAGCCGGGTCGACCCAGTACTTC. The full variable domain, rest sourced from reference TRBV7-2 and TRBJ2-5, is GAGVSQSPSNKVTEKGKDVELRCDPISGHTALYWYRQSLGQGLEFLIYFQGNSAPDKSGLPSDRFSAERTGGSVSTLTIQRTQQEDSAVYLCASSLAGSTQYFGPGTRLLVL.